Below, 5 T cell receptor beta chains from the same sample are listed, as sequenced in a study of T cell changes during pregnancy in multiple sclerosis. Measured with immunoSEQ multiplex PCR; TCRdb has only the in-frame clones, and not every one. The profile shows almost 40,000 clones, around 91% of them singletons. The sequencing used CD4+ T cells from peripheral blood mononuclear cells, collected in the second trimester of pregnancy. The receptors derive from a female donor in good health, enrolled as a control in a pregnancy study.

The chain uses TRBV7-2 and TRBJ1-2, with D perhaps TRBD1 (6 bases). The CDR3 covers 13 residues. Germline V gene data show CDR1 as SGHTA and CDR2 as FQGNSA. The V and J ends lost 5 bases and 7 bases respectively, with 14 bases between them. CDR3 region: CASSSGQSGGYTF. CDR3 coding DNA: TGTGCCAGCAGCAGCGGACAGTCTGGTGGCTACACCTTC. Based on the CDR3 plus reference TRBV7-2 and TRBJ1-2, the full variable domain is GAGVSQSPSNKVTEKGKDVELRCDPISGHTALYWYRQSLGQGLEFLIYFQGNSAPDKSGLPSDRFSAERTGGSVSTLTIQRTQQEDSAVYLCASSSGQSGGYTFGSGTRLTVV.

CDR3 loop: CASRGGEVPYEQYF. The CDR3 coding sequence is TGTGCCAGCAGGGGGGGGGAGGTTCCCTACGAGCAGTACTTC. This chain connects TRBV27 to TRBJ2-7; TRBD2 agrees at 7 bases. Trimming removed 6 bases from V and 2 bases from J; junction bases left unmatched: 7. Germline V gene data show CDR1 as MNHEY and CDR2 as SMNVEV (reference sequence). The CDR3 is 14 amino acids.

V usage is TRBV6-4 and J usage is TRBJ1-1; D might be TRBD1 (6 bases). The CDR3 loop spans 13 amino acids. The V gene lost 6 bases and the J gene lost 6 bases, with 14 bases spanning the gap. The germline gives CDR1 MRHNA, CDR2 SNTAGT. The CDR3 DNA sequence: TGTGCCAGCAGGAAGGGGGAGAGGTCTGAAGCTTTCTTT. Protein product: CASRKGERSEAFF.

The rearrangement uses TRBV30 and TRBJ2-3; the D is unclear. The germline CDR1 and CDR2 sequences are GTSNPN and SVGIG (reference sequence). The CDR3 totals 13 residues. The V end lost 2 bases, the J end lost 4 bases, and 10 bases lay between the germline ends. The CDR3 region has the DNA TGTGCCTGGAGTCTTCCCTCCTCAGATACGCAGTATTTT. This sequence encodes CAWSLPSSDTQYF. The complete variable domain, with remaining parts taken from reference TRBV30 and TRBJ2-3, reads SQTIHQWPATLVQPVGSPLSLECTVEGTSNPNLYWYRQAAGRGLQLLFYSVGIGQISSEVPQNLSASRPQDRQFILSSKKLLLSDSGFYLCAWSLPSSDTQYFGPGTRLTVL.

The chain joins TRBV19 to TRBJ2-5; 8 bases align to TRBD1. The CDR3 has 14 residues. CDR1 and CDR2 (germline): LNHDA, SQIVND (reference sequence). Trimming cost V 7 bases and J 2 bases; bases outside gene matches: 6. The CDR3 loop is CASTPGQGQETQYF. In DNA, the CDR3 is TGTGCCAGTACCCCCGGACAGGGACAAGAGACCCAGTACTTC.